These T cell receptor beta chains were read from a single sample in a study of cytomegalovirus exposure and HLA in healthy donors. Sequencing used immunoSEQ multiplex PCR; TCRdb keeps in-frame clones, though not all of them. This sample has over 150,000 clones, with 77% found just once. Sequencing was performed on PBMCs. All receptors come from a woman aged 25 to 45 in good health and CMV-seropositive. Each CDR3 is given without its conserved first and last residue.

v_gene | CDR3aa
TRBV6-6 | ASSYPTPDTEAF
TRBV6-1 | ASNAGKNEKLF
TRBV9 | ASTPGNVPWQETQY
TRBV10-1 | ASSVRVNGANVLT
TRBV6-1 | ASNQQGWGYT
TRBV28 | ASSTTLNQPQH
TRBV28 | ASSIDREGKNIQY
TRBV10-3 | AISGGTSGSPTAYEQY
TRBV9 | ASSVGSGEKLF
TRBV2 | ASRGRGGEGYT
TRBV5-1 | ASSEVAGRKTEAF
TRBV6-4 | ASKDNSGANVLT
TRBV11-2 | ASSLGAGVMNTEAF
TRBV6-1 | ASSPGGPKEEQY
TRBV10-2 | ASSERVGSLYSSYEQY
TRBV6-4 | ASSEGLAGSEQY
TRBV6-5 | ASSHPEGNTEAF
TRBV11-1 | ASSRGVGTRELF
TRBV11-2 | ASSSLAGGLGEQY
TRBV15 | ATSRDSGGGYEQY
TRBV9 | ASTLGQSNTEAF
TRBV25-1 | ASSDGVRGEAF